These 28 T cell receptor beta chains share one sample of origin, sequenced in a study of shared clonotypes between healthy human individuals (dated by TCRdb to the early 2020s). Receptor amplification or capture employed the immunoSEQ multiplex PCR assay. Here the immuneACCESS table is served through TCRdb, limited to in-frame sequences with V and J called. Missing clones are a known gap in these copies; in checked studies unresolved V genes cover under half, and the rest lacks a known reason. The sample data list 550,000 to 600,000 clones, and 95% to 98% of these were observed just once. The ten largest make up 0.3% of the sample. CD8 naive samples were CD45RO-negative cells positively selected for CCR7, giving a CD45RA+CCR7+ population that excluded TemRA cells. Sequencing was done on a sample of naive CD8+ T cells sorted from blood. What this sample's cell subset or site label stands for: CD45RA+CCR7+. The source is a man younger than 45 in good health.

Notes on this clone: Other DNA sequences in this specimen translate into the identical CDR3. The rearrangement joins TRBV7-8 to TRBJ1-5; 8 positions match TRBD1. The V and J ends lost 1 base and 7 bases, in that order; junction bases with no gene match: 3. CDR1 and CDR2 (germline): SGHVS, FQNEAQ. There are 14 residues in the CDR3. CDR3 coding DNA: TGTGCCAGCAGCTTAGGGACAGGGAGGCAGCCCCAGCATTTT. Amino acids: CASSLGTGRQPQHF.

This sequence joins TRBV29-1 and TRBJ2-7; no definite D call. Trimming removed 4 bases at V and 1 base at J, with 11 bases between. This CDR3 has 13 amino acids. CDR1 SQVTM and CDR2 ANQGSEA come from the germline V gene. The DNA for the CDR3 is TGCAGCGTTGTTACGTTAGAATCCTACGAGCAGTACTTC. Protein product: CSVVTLESYEQYF.

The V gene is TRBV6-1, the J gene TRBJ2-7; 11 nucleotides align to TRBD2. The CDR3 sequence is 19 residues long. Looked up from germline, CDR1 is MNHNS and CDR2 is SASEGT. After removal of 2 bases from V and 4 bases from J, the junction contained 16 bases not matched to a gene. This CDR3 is CASSEFFLAGGPGGYEQYF. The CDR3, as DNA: TGTGCCAGCAGTGAATTTTTTTTAGCGGGAGGGCCAGGTGGTTACGAGCAGTACTTC.

CDR3 in DNA: TGCAGTGCTAGATGGGTCGGCGAGCAGTACTTC. This translates into CSARWVGEQYF. The J gene is TRBJ2-7, the V gene TRBV20-1, with no clear D. V dropped 2 bases and J dropped 6 bases, with 8 bases sitting between them. CDR1 and CDR2 from the germline V gene are DFQATT and SNEGSKA (reference sequence). The CDR3 length is 11 residues.

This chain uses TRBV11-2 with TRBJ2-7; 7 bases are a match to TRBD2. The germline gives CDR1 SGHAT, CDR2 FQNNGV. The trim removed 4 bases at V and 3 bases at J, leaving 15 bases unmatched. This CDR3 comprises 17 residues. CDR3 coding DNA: TGTGCCAGCAGCTCCCACCGCAGGGAGCGGGGAAACTACGAGCAGTACTTC. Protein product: CASSSHRRERGNYEQYF.

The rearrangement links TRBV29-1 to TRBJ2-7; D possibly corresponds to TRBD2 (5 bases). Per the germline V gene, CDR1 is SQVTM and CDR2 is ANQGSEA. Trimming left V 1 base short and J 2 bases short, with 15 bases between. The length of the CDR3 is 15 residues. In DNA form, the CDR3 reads TGCAGCGTTGAAGGGAGGACGGAAGATCCCTACGAGCAGTACTTC. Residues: CSVEGRTEDPYEQYF.

For the CDR3, the DNA is TGTGCCAGCAGCTTAGCCCTCGGAGAGCCCCAGCATTTT. Protein: CASSLALGEPQHF. The chain has TRBV7-6 and TRBJ1-5; unclear D gene. The CDR3 has 13 residues. Trimming removed 0 bases from V and 8 bases from J, with 8 bases in between. The germline gives CDR1 SGHVS, CDR2 FNYEAQ.

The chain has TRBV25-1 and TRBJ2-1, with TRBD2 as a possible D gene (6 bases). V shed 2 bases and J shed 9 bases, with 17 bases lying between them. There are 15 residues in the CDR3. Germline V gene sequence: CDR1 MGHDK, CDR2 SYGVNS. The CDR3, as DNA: TGTGCCAGCAGTGAACTAGCGAATCCCGGGAGTGAGCAGTTCTTC. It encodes CASSELANPGSEQFF.

CDR3: CASSSLRGPSYEQYF. CDR3 sequence (DNA): TGTGCCAGCAGCAGCCTCCGGGGGCCCTCCTACGAGCAGTACTTC. J is TRBJ2-7 and V is TRBV6-5, with D perhaps given as TRBD1 or TRBD2 (6 bases each). V lost 6 bases, J lost 0 bases, and 15 bases lay in between. The CDR3 is 15 amino acids. Germline assignment: CDR1 MNHEY and CDR2 SVGAGI.

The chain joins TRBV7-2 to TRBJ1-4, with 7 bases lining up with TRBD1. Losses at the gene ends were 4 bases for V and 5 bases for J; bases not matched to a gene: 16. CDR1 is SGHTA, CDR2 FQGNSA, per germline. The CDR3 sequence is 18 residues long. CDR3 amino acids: CASSSDPGQLGENEKLFF. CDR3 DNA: TGTGCCAGCAGCTCCGATCCGGGACAGCTCGGCGAAAATGAAAAACTGTTTTTT.

CDR3 amino acids: CTSSQGLAGDTSGDTQYF. The CDR3 DNA reads TGCACCAGCAGCCAAGGACTAGCGGGAGATACTAGTGGAGATACGCAGTATTTT. This chain uses TRBV1 with TRBJ2-3; the D call TRBD2 from the table was never checked on the DNA. TRBV1 corresponds to a pseudogene. The CDR3 runs 18 residues.

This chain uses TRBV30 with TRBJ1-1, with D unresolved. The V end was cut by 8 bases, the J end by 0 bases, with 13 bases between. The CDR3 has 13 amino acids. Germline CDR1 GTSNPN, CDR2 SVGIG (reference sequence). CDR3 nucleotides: TGTGCCCATTTATCGCCCATGAACACTGAAGCTTTCTTT. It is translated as CAHLSPMNTEAFF.

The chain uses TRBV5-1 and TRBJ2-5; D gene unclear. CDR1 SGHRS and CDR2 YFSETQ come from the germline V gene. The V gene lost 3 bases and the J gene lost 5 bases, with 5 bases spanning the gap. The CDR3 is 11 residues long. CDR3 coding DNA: TGCGCCAGCAGCTCTGGCGAGACCCAGTACTTC. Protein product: CASSSGETQYF.

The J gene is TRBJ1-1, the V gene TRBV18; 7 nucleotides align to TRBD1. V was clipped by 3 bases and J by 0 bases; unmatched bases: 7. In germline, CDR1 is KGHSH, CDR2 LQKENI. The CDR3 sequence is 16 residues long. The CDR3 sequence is CASSPRDRILNTEAFF. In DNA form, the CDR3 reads TGTGCCAGCTCACCCCGGGACAGAATTCTGAACACTGAAGCTTTCTTT.

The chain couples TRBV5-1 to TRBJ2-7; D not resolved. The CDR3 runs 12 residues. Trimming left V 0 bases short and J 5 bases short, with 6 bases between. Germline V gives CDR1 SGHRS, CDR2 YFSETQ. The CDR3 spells CASSLGRNEQYF. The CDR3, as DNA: TGCGCCAGCAGCTTGGGGCGCAACGAGCAGTACTTC.

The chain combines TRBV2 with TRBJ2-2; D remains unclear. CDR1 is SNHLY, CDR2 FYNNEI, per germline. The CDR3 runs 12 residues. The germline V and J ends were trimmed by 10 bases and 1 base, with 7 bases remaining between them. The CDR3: CATLLNTGELFF. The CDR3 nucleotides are TGTGCCACTCTCCTGAACACCGGGGAGCTGTTTTTT.

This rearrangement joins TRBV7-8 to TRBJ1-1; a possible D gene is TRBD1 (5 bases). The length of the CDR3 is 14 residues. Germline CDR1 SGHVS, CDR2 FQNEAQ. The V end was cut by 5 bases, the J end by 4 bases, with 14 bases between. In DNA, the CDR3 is TGTGCCAGCAGCCCGACTGGACATTTCACTGAAGCTTTCTTT. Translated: CASSPTGHFTEAFF.

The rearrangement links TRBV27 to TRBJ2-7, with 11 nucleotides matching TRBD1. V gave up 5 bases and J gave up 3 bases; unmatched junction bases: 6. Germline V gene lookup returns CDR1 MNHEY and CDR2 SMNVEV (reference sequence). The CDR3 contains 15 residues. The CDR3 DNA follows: TGTGCCAGCAGTCCCTGGACAGGGGGCGGCTACGAGCAGTACTTC. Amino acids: CASSPWTGGGYEQYF.

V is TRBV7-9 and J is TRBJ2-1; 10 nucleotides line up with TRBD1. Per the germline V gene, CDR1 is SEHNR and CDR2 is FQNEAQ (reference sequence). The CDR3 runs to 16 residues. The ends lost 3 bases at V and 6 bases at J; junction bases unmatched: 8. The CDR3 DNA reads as TGTGCCAGCAGCTTTCAGACCGGGACAGGGGCCAATGAGCAGTTCTTC. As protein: CASSFQTGTGANEQFF.

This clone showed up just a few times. CDR3 in amino acids: CSVENPTTGPEQYF. CDR3 nucleotide sequence: TGCAGCGTTGAAAACCCCACGACAGGTCCTGAGCAGTACTTC. V is TRBV29-1 and J is TRBJ2-7; weak D call: TRBD1 (6 bases). V shed 2 bases and J shed 7 bases, with 18 bases lying between them. CDR1 SQVTM and CDR2 ANQGSEA come from the germline V gene. The CDR3 is made up of 14 amino acids.

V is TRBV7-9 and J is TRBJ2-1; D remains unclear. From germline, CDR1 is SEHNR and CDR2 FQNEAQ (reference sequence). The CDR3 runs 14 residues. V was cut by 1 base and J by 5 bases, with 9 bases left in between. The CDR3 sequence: CASSLGFGDNEQFF. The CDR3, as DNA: TGTGCCAGCAGCTTAGGGTTTGGAGACAATGAGCAGTTCTTC.

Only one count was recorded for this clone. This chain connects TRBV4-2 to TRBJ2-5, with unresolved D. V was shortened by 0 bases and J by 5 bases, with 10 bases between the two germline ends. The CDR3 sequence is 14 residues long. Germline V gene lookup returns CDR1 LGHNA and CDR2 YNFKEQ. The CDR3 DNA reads TGTGCCAGCAGCCAAGAAACGTCGTACGAGACCCAGTACTTC. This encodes CASSQETSYETQYF.

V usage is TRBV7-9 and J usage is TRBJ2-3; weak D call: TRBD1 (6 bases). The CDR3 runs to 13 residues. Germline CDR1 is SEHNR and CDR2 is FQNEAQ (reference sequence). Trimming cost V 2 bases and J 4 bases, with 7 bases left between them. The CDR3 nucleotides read TGTGCCAGCAGCTTAAACAGGGCAGATACGCAGTATTTT. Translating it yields CASSLNRADTQYF.

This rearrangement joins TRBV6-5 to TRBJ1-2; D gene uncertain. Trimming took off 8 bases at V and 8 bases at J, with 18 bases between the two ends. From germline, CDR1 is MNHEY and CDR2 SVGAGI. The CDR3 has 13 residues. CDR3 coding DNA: TGTGCCAGCGCAGTGGGTGGGCATGCAGGCTACACCTTC. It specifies CASAVGGHAGYTF.

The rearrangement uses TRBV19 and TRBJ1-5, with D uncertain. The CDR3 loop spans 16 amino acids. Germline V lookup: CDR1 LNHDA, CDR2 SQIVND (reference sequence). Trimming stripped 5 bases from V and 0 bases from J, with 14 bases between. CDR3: CASSSKGLGSNQPQHF. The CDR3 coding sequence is TGTGCCAGTAGTTCCAAGGGTTTAGGTAGCAATCAGCCCCAGCATTTT.

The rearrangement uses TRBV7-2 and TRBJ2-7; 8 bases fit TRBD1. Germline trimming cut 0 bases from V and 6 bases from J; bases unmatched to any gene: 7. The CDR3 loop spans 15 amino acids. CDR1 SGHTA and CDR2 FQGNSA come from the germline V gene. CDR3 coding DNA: TGTGCCAGCAGCTTAGCGTTCAGGGGGCGTAGCGAGCAGTACTTC. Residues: CASSLAFRGRSEQYF.

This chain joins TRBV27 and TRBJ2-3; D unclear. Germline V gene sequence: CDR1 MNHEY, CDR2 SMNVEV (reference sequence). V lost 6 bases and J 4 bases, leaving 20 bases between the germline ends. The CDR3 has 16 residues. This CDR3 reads CASRTLTTFIPDTQYF. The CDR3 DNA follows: TGTGCCAGCAGAACACTCACGACCTTTATCCCAGATACGCAGTATTTT.

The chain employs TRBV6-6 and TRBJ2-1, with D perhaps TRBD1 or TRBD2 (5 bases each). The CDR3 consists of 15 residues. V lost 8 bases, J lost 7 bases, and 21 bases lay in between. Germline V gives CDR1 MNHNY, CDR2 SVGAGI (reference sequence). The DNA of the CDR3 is TGTGCCAGCTGGGACGTCCGGGACCCCAGAAATGAGCAGTTCTTC. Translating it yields CASWDVRDPRNEQFF.